This entry is about one T cell receptor beta chain. The antigen is undetermined. One end of the junction varies from germline; a read error may be responsible. Then a second PCR, running roughly 7 to 11 cycles, was carried out with a sample-barcoded 5' primer and a J-beta primer mix. TCRdb re-called the 5' RACE reads through MiXCR, storing one row per CDR3 protein. There are hundreds of thousands of distinct CDR3 sequences in the sample; about 62% occur only once, and about a quarter lies in the top ten. The data were obtained in a study of blood T cells in healthy people across ages. Study conclusions and caveats: The study regarded diversity estimates from one million T cells as underestimates.

Germline V gene data show CDR1 as SGHRS and CDR2 as YFSETQ. The CDR3 runs to 14 residues. Sequencing input: blood. The chain has TRBV5-1 and TRBJ2-5; D may be TRBD1 (5 bases). This sequence originates from a man aged 25-45 years in good health. The CDR3 DNA reads TGCGTCAGCAGCTCCCCCCTTGGGGCTGAGACCCAGTACTTC. Its translation is CVSSSPLGAETQYF.